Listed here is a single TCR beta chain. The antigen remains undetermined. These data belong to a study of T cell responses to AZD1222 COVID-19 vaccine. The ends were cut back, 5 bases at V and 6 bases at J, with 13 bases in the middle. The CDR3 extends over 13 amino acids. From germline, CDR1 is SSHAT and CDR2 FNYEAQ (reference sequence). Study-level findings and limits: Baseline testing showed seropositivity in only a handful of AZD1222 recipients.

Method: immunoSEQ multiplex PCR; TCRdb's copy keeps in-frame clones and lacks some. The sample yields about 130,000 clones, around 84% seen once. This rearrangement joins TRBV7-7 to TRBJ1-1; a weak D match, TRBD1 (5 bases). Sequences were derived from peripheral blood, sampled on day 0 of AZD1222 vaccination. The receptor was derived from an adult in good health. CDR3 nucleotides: TGTGCCAGCAGCATCGATACGACAGCTGAAGCTTTCTTT. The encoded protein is CASSIDTTAEAFF.